This T cell receptor beta chain derives from a study of blood T cell repertoires in COVID-19. Study in general: Some COVID-19 samples were acute and others convalescent; all came from the United States, Italy and Spain. Nucleic acid was either cDNA or gDNA, and it came from T cells, B-cell-depleted T cells, or PBMCs.

Original methodology: It was from reference gene primer amplification that nucleated cell counts were estimated. TCRdb's copy holds only in-frame clones and misses some; the assay was immunoSEQ multiplex PCR. V and J calls and clone size are given by that table; D and trimming were obtained from the DNA. The sample yields fewer than 250,000 clones, about nine tenths seen once. CDR1 and CDR2 (germline): LGHDT, YNNKEL (reference sequence). The CDR3 consists of 13 residues. V lost 4 bases, J lost 5 bases, and 5 bases stayed unmatched. Sequenced material: peripheral blood. This rearrangement joins TRBV3-1 (or the pseudogene TRBV3-2) to TRBJ2-7; 7 bases agree with TRBD1. This TCR was sampled from a man aged 25 to 45 with COVID-19, enrolled during active disease. In DNA form, the CDR3 reads TGTGCCAGCAGCCTGATAACAGGGGACGAGCAGTACTTC. Its protein is CASSLITGDEQYF.